A selection of T cell receptor beta chains follows, all from one sample in a study of cytomegalovirus exposure and HLA in healthy donors. Assay: immunoSEQ multiplex PCR; the TCRdb copy retains only in-frame clones and omits some. The table shows some 320,000 clones, with 75% to 90% occurring only once. Specimen: PBMCs. The source of these receptors is a woman aged 25 to 39 in good health and CMV-seropositive. Each CDR3 is given with its conserved first and last residue. A D gene is named only where the DNA matches it firmly. The listing skips clone size in some rows; elsewhere it reads once, few, many or a size class.

>TRBD1|TRBV11-2|.|TRBJ2-7
CASSFDRERYF
TGTGCCAGCAGCTTCGACAGGGAACGGTACTTC
>.|TRBV7-2|.|TRBJ2-7
CASSLGFRGYEQYF
TGTGCCAGCAGCTTGGGTTTTCGGGGGTACGAGCAGTACTTC
>.|TRBV27|.|TRBJ1-1
CASSLFGARGDTEAFF
TGTGCCAGCAGTTTATTCGGAGCGCGGGGGGACACTGAAGCTTTCTTT
>TRBD1|TRBV19|.|TRBJ1-1
CASTPGDRLNTEAFF
TGTGCCAGTACCCCGGGGGACAGGTTGAACACTGAAGCTTTCTTT
>.|TRBV4-2|.|TRBJ2-3
CASSLGGRDGSTDTQYF
TGTGCCAGCAGCCTAGGGGGACGGGACGGAAGCACAGATACGCAGTATTTT
>.|TRBV7-2|.|TRBJ1-4
CASSPTPDNKFEKLFF
TGTGCCAGCAGCCCAACCCCTGATAATAAGTTTGAAAAACTGTTTTTT
>TRBD1|TRBV6-5|.|TRBJ2-7
CASSWDRGYEQYF
TGTGCCAGCAGTTGGGACAGGGGCTACGAGCAGTACTTC
>TRBD2|TRBV29-1|once|TRBJ2-4
CSAKRGGGYIQYF
TGCAGCGCCAAGCGGGGGGGCGGGTACATTCAGTACTTC
>.|TRBV18|.|TRBJ2-7
CASSPLAGPGPGTESYEQYF
TGTGCCAGCTCACCATTGGCGGGGCCTGGGCCCGGGACAGAGTCCTACGAGCAGTACTTC
>TRBD1|TRBV25-1|once|TRBJ2-2
CASSWTGRTGELFF
TGTGCCAGCAGTTGGACAGGCCGCACCGGGGAGCTGTTTTTT
>.|TRBV4-1|.|TRBJ1-2
CASSQGQGTYYGYTF
TGCGCCAGCAGCCAAGGTCAGGGGACCTACTATGGCTACACCTTC
>TRBD1|TRBV6-6|.|TRBJ1-2
CASSSMTGSGYTF
TGTGCCAGCAGTTCAATGACAGGGTCTGGCTACACCTTC
>.|TRBV5-4|.|TRBJ2-1
CASSLASYNEQFF
TGTGCCAGCAGCCTAGCGTCCTACAATGAGCAGTTCTTC
>.|TRBV5-1|.|TRBJ2-5
CASRAQEIRETQYF
TGCGCCAGCAGGGCCCAAGAGATTCGGGAGACCCAGTACTTC
>.|TRBV6-5|.|TRBJ2-7
CASSPSGVYEQYF
TGTGCCAGCAGTCCCTCGGGGGTCTACGAGCAGTACTTC
>.|TRBV30|.|TRBJ1-1
CAWSVAGGSEAFF
TGTGCCTGGAGTGTAGCAGGCGGGTCTGAAGCTTTCTTT
>.|TRBV28|few|TRBJ1-5
CASSSQTGIQPQHF
TGTGCCAGCAGTTCCCAAACAGGGATTCAGCCCCAGCATTTT
>TRBD2|TRBV15|.|TRBJ2-7
CATSRRGSSSEQYF
TGTGCCACCAGCAGACGCGGGAGTTCGTCCGAGCAGTACTTC
>.|TRBV27|.|TRBJ2-5
CASSGQGYQETQYF
TGTGCCAGCAGTGGGCAGGGGTACCAAGAGACCCAGTACTTC
>.|TRBV6-4|few|TRBJ1-2
CASSSSAGYTF
TGTGCCAGCAGCTCTTCGGCCGGCTACACCTTC
>.|TRBV19|.|TRBJ2-1
CASSISAREQFF
TGTGCCAGTAGTATATCAGCGCGGGAGCAGTTCTTC
>.|TRBV6-1|.|TRBJ1-2
CASSASGKNYGYTF
TGTGCCAGCAGTGCCTCCGGGAAAAACTATGGCTACACCTTC
>TRBD1|TRBV27|.|TRBJ1-5
CATGQGPPNQPQHF
TGTGCCACCGGACAGGGTCCCCCCAATCAGCCCCAGCATTTT
>.|TRBV7-9|.|TRBJ2-5
CASSLSESGTAKETQYF
TGTGCCAGCAGCTTATCGGAATCAGGGACGGCTAAAGAGACCCAGTACTTC
>.|TRBV6-4|many|TRBJ2-3
CASSDSRGAGTDTQYF
TGTGCCAGCAGTGACTCGAGGGGGGCGGGAACAGATACGCAGTATTTT
>.|TRBV18|.|TRBJ1-4
CASSPQASHEKLFF
TGTGCCAGCTCCCCACAGGCCTCTCATGAAAAACTGTTTTTT
>.|TRBV25-1|.|TRBJ2-3
CASSERQQDTQYF
TGTGCCAGCAGTGAACGGCAGCAAGATACGCAGTATTTT